This T cell receptor (beta chain) was retrieved from a study of response to subunit inactivated influenza vaccine. Broader study findings: Each seasonal influenza vaccination recruits few new T cells, the authors suggested.

As for this clonotype: The antigen is not known.

MiXCR was run by TCRdb on the RT-PCR reads, yielding one entry per CDR3 protein. Among over 400,000 distinct CDR3 sequences listed, over 10% were seen once. Between the trimmed V and J ends, which lost 3 bases and 2 bases, there was a span of 12 bases. Per the germline V gene, CDR1 is DFQATT and CDR2 is SNEGSKA (reference sequence). This CDR3 spans 14 amino acids. This receptor was identified in a middle-aged man who received an inactivated influenza vaccine. The source was PBMCs from blood, collected roughly 47 days after vaccination. The chain links TRBV20-1 to TRBJ2-3; D unresolved. CDR3 loop: CSARETLITDTQYF. The DNA for the CDR3 is TGCAGTGCTAGGGAGACTCTGATCACAGATACGCAGTATTTT.